These 10 T cell receptor beta chains were all obtained from the same sample, sequenced in a study of T cell responses to AZD1222 COVID-19 vaccine. Measured with immunoSEQ multiplex PCR; TCRdb has only the in-frame clones, and not every one. The table records about 110,000 clones, about 82% of them present only once. Sequenced here: peripheral blood, sampled on day 0 of AZD1222 vaccination. These receptors were collected from an adult in good health.

V usage is TRBV28 and J usage is TRBJ2-3; D gene uncertain. From germline, CDR1 is MDHEN and CDR2 SYDVKM. The CDR3 loop spans 13 amino acids. V was clipped by 5 bases and J by 0 bases, with 6 bases between them. The CDR3 nucleotides are TGTGCCAGCAGTGTCACAAGCACAGATACGCAGTATTTT. It translates to CASSVTSTDTQYF.

The rearrangement joins TRBV11-1 to TRBJ2-5; the D is unclear. The CDR3 spans 14 residues. The ends were cut back, 3 bases at V and 5 bases at J, with 13 bases in the middle. CDR1 is SGHAT and CDR2 is FQDESV in the germline V gene (reference sequence). CDR3 coding DNA: TGTGCCAGCAGCTTTTTCGTAGGGTTGGAGACCCAGTACTTC. Translation gives CASSFFVGLETQYF. Supplemented by reference TRBV11-1 and TRBJ2-5, the full variable domain reads EAEVAQSPRYKITEKSQAVAFWCDPISGHATLYWYRQILGQGPELLVQFQDESVVDDSQLPKDRFSAERLKGVDSTLKIQPAELGDSAMYLCASSFFVGLETQYFGPGTRLLVL.

This chain joins TRBV6-5 and TRBJ2-7; tentative D call: TRBD1 (6 bases). V was trimmed by 6 bases and J by 3 bases, leaving 18 bases between them. Germline V gene data show CDR1 as MNHEY and CDR2 as SVGAGI. CDR3 size: 15 residues. Written as DNA, the CDR3 is TGTGCCAGCAGCCGAAGCGACAGGACGGACTACGAGCAGTACTTC. Translation gives CASSRSDRTDYEQYF.

V and J are TRBV18 and TRBJ1-1, with TRBD1 matching over 7 bases. With V trimmed by 3 bases and J by 5 bases, 6 bases remained unmatched. Germline V gives CDR1 KGHSH, CDR2 LQKENI. CDR3 length: 14 residues. The CDR3, as DNA: TGTGCCAGCTCACCTGCAGGGGGGAGGACTGAAGCTTTCTTT. Translating it yields CASSPAGGRTEAFF.

This clone was seen a few times. This chain uses TRBV6-2 or TRBV6-3 with TRBJ2-7; D is undetermined. The CDR3 loop spans 13 amino acids. Between the trimmed V and J ends, which lost 2 bases and 5 bases, there was a span of 10 bases. In germline, CDR1 is MNHEY, CDR2 SVGEGT. The CDR3 loop is CASSYVAQDEQYF. The CDR3 nucleotides are TGTGCCAGCAGTTACGTTGCGCAGGACGAGCAGTACTTC.

This rearrangement joins TRBV27 to TRBJ1-4, with 10 bases matching TRBD1. V lost 6 bases, J lost 7 bases, and 11 bases stayed unmatched. CDR3 length: 16 residues. Germline values: CDR1 MNHEY, CDR2 SMNVEV (reference sequence). The CDR3: CASSWAGQGRGEKLFF. DNA of the CDR3: TGTGCCAGCAGCTGGGCGGGACAGGGGAGAGGTGAAAAACTGTTTTTT.

Points on this clone: The sample holds other DNA sequences that translate to the same CDR3. The chain has TRBV7-2 and TRBJ1-5; D not resolved. The ends were cut back, 5 bases at V and 4 bases at J, with 12 bases in the middle. This CDR3 contains 14 residues. Germline V gene data show CDR1 as SGHTA and CDR2 as FQGNSA. The CDR3 DNA sequence: TGTGCCAGCAGCCAGTCGGGCGGGAATCAGCCCCAGCATTTT. Translation gives CASSQSGGNQPQHF.

The chain combines TRBV10-3 with TRBJ1-2; D is perhaps TRBD1 (5 bases). Germline loops: CDR1 ENHRY, CDR2 SYGVKD. The CDR3 has 14 residues. The V end was cut by 2 bases, the J end by 3 bases, with 10 bases between. The CDR3 DNA is TGTGCCATCAGTGAGAGGGGTTACGACTATGGCTACACCTTC. Translating it yields CAISERGYDYGYTF.

The chain recombines TRBV11-2 with TRBJ2-1; D is tentatively TRBD1 or TRBD2 (5 bases each). Trimming cost V 4 bases and J 4 bases, with 14 bases left between them. The germline V gene encodes CDR1 SGHAT and CDR2 FQNNGV. The CDR3 totals 15 residues. The CDR3 is CASSSPGTAYNEQFF. The CDR3, as DNA: TGTGCCAGCAGCTCCCCCGGGACCGCTTACAATGAGCAGTTCTTC.

The chain combines TRBV5-6 with TRBJ1-5; D is ambiguous. From germline, CDR1 is SGHDT and CDR2 YYEEEE. There are 15 residues in the CDR3. The ends were cut back, 3 bases at V and 1 base at J, with 11 bases in the middle. Here the CDR3 reads CASSSRIGSNQPQHF. The CDR3 DNA reads as TGTGCCAGCAGCTCAAGAATCGGGAGCAATCAGCCCCAGCATTTT.